Listed below are T cell receptor beta chains from one sample, sequenced in a study of cytomegalovirus exposure and HLA in healthy donors. Assay used: immunoSEQ multiplex PCR; TCRdb lists only in-frame clones, some missing. The data contain approximately 210,000 clones, over 80% of them singletons. Sample: PBMCs. The receptors stem from a man younger than 45 in good health and CMV-seronegative. Both conserved end residues are part of each CDR3. Each record gives: J gene, V gene, CDR3 protein.

J: TRBJ1-4; V: TRBV7-2; CDR3: CASSASGTSNEKLFF
J: TRBJ2-1; V: TRBV18; CDR3: CASSPGRESDEQFF
J: TRBJ2-7; V: TRBV7-9; CDR3: CASSAKGLPYEQYF
J: TRBJ2-1; V: TRBV15; CDR3: CATNRRASDNEQFF
J: .; V: TRBV5-1; CDR3: CASSSDRGSDYEQYF
J: TRBJ2-7; V: TRBV27; CDR3: CASSSTSGLYEQYF
J: TRBJ1-4; V: TRBV19; CDR3: CASNGPGGSNEKLFF
J: TRBJ1-3; V: TRBV6-6; CDR3: CASSYSVDTIYF
J: TRBJ2-7; V: TRBV27; CDR3: CASSPPGGGALKQYF
J: TRBJ1-1; V: TRBV6-1; CDR3: CASSELWTGAEAFF
J: TRBJ1-4; V: TRBV5-1; CDR3: CASSLSGGAPGDRASYTLEKLFF